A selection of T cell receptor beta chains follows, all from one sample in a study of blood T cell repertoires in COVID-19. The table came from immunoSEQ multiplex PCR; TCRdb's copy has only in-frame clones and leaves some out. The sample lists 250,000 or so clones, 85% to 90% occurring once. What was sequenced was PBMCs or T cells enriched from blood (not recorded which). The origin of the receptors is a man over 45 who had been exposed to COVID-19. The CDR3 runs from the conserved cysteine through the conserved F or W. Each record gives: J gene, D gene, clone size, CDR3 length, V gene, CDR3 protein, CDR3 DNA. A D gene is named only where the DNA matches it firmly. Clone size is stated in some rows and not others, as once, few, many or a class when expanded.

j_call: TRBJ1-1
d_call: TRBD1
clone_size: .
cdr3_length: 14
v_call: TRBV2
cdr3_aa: CASRNDRVGTEAFF
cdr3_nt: TGTGCCAGCAGAAACGACAGGGTGGGGACTGAAGCTTTCTTT

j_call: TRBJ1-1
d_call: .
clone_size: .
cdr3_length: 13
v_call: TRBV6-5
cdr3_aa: CASSYGGRTEAFF
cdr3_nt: TGTGCCAGCAGTTACGGCGGGAGGACTGAAGCTTTCTTT

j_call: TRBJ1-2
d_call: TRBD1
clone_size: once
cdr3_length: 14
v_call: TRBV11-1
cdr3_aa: CASSPTGANYGYTF
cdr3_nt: TGTGCCAGCAGCCCGACAGGGGCGAACTATGGCTACACCTTC

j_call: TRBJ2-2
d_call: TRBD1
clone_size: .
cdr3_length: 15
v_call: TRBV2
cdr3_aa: CASSEQGAQVGELFF
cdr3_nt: TGTGCCAGCAGTGAGCAGGGGGCCCAGGTTGGGGAGCTGTTTTTT

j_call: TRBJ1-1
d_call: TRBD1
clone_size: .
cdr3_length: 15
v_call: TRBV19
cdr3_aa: CASSIRGLGNTEAFF
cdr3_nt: TGTGCCAGTAGTATCAGGGGGCTTGGGAACACTGAAGCTTTCTTT

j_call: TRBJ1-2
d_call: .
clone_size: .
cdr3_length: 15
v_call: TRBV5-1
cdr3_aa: CASSLEPGANYGYTF
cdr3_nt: TGCGCCAGCAGCTTGGAGCCAGGGGCAAACTATGGCTACACCTTC

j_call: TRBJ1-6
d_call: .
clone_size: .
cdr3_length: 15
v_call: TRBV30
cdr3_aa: CAWSVGGNTLTPLHF
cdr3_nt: TGTGCCTGGAGTGTCGGCGGGAACACCTTGACACCCCTCCACTTT

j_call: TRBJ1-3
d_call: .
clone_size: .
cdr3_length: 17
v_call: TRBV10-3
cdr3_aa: CAISLHRDTSSGNTIYF
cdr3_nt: TGTGCCATCAGTTTGCACAGGGATACATCATCCGGAAACACCATATATTTT

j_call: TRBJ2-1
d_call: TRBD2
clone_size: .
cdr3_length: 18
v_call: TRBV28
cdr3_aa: CASSSRGLAGYSYNEQFF
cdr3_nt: TGTGCCAGCAGTTCCCGGGGACTAGCGGGTTACTCCTACAATGAGCAGTTCTTC

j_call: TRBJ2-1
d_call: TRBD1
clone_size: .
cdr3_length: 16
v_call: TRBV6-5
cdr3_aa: CASSYHSSTGFNEQFF
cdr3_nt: TGTGCCAGCAGTTACCATAGTTCGACAGGGTTCAATGAGCAGTTCTTC

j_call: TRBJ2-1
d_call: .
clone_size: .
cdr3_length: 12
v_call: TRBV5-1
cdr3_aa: CASSLSGEAQFF
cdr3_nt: TGCGCCAGCAGCTTGTCAGGGGAAGCGCAGTTCTTC

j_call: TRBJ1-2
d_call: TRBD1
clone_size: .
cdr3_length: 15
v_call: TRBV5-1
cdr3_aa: CASSLGTGLNYGYTF
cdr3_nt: TGCGCCAGCAGCCTAGGGACAGGGTTGAACTATGGCTACACCTTC

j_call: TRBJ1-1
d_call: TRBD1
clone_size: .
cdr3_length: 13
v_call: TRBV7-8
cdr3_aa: CASSLQQGVEAFF
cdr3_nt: TGTGCCAGCAGCCTGCAACAGGGGGTGGAAGCTTTCTTT

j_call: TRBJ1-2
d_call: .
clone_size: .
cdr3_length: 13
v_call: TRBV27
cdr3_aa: CASSLTVNYGYTF
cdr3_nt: TGTGCCAGCAGCTTGACAGTTAACTATGGCTACACCTTC

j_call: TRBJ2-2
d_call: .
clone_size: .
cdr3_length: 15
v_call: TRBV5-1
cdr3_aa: CASSYSGFNTGELFF
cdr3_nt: TGCGCCAGCAGCTACTCGGGATTTAACACCGGGGAGCTGTTTTTT

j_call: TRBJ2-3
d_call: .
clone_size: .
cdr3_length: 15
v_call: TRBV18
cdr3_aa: CASSPTSGSTDTQYF
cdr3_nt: TGTGCCAGCTCACCTACATCGGGTAGCACAGATACGCAGTATTTT